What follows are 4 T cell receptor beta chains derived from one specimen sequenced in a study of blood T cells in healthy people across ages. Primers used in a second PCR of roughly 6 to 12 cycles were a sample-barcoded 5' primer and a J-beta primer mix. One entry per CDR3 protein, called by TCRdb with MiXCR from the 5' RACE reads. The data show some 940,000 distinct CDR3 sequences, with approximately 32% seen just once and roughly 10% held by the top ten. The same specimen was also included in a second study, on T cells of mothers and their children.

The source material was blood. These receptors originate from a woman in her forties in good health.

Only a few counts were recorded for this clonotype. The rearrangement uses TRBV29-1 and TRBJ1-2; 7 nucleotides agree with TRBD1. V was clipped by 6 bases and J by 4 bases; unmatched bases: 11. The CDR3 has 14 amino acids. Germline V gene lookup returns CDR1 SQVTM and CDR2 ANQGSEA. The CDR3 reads CSVSLGGGGYGYTF. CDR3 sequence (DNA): TGCAGCGTGTCGTTAGGAGGGGGCGGCTATGGCTACACCTTC.

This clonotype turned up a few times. CDR3 amino acids: CASSVGDRGKSYNSPLHF. CDR3 DNA: TGTGCCAGCAGCGTAGGGGACAGGGGGAAGTCCTATAATTCACCCCTCCACTTT. V is TRBV9 and J is TRBJ1-6, with 11 bases lining up with TRBD1. Germline CDR1 reads SGDLS; CDR2 reads YYNGEE. CDR3 length: 18 amino acids. Trimming removed 0 bases from V and 1 base from J; junction bases left unmatched: 3.

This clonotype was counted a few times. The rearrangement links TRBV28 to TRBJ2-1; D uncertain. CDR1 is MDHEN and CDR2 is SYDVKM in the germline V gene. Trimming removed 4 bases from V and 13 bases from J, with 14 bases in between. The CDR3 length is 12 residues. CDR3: CASSSLAETQFF. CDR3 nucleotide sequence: TGTGCCAGCAGTTCTTTAGCCGAGACCCAGTTCTTC.

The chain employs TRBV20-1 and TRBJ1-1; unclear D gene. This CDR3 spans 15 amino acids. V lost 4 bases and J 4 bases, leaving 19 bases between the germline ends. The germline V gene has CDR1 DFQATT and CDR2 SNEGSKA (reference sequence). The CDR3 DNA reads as TGCAGTGCTAACGGAAGGGATAGGTGGGGCACTGAAGCTTTCTTT. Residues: CSANGRDRWGTEAFF.